This T cell receptor (beta chain) stems from a study of breast tumors, draining lymph nodes, adjacent tissues. The study, taken as a whole, reports: The lymph node origin of tumor T cells was framed as consistent with a hypothesis, not demonstrated. Luminal-like breast cancer showed significantly greater tumor-nontumor repertoire similarity than basal-like breast cancer did. Most tumor T cells seemingly derive from lymph node, then expand in tumor.

Remarks on this clonotype: Antigen: not known.

Axillary draining lymph nodes of breast cancer patients supplied the node samples. V lost 1 base, J lost 14 bases, and 11 bases stayed unmatched. Germline V gene data show CDR1 as SGHTA and CDR2 as FQGNSA. The CDR3 has 14 amino acids. TCRdb ran MiXCR on the multiplex PCR reads and lists one entry per CDR3 protein. The sample holds about 110,000 distinct CDR3 sequences, 30% seen once. The TCR was taken from a female donor with breast cancer. Some clones in this sample may be carry-over from other donors' samples. Source material: axillary lymph node tissue. The rearrangement links TRBV7-2 to TRBJ2-3; 8 bases are shared with TRBD2. The CDR3 DNA is TGTGCCAGCAGCTTAGGGGTCCGGGCGGGAGGTGTGTATTTT. Residues: CASSLGVRAGGVYF. Full variable domain (outside the CDR3, taken from reference TRBV7-2 and TRBJ2-3): GAGVSQSPSNKVTEKGKDVELRCDPISGHTALYWYRQSLGQGLEFLIYFQGNSAPDKSGLPSDRFSAERTGGSVSTLTIQRTQQEDSAVYLCASSLGVRAGGVYFGPGTRLTVL.